This entry concerns a single T cell receptor beta chain. The data are from a study of blood T cell repertoires in COVID-19. At the level of the study: Collection of acute and convalescent COVID-19 samples took place in the United States, Italy and Spain. PBMCs, B-cell-depleted T cells, or T cells provided the cDNA or gDNA that made up the material.

Under the authors' procedure: Reference gene primer amplification in the assay estimated nucleated cell counts. The data were produced by immunoSEQ multiplex PCR, yet TCRdb's version contains in-frame clones alone and is incomplete. V and J calls and clone size come straight from that table; D and trimming were deduced from the DNA. Counted here are some 270,000 clones, more than 75% occurring once; the ten biggest clones make up just under 9%. The sample was peripheral blood. The receptor was derived from a middle-aged man with active or convalescent COVID-19.

The DNA for the CDR3 is TGTGCCAGCAGCGTAGGTGGCGGGAACAATGAGCAGTTCTTC. As protein: CASSVGGGNNEQFF. J is TRBJ2-1 and V is TRBV9; maybe TRBD2 (6 bases). CDR1 and CDR2 (germline): SGDLS, YYNGEE. V lost 0 bases to trimming and J lost 5 bases, with 9 bases between them. This CDR3 region has 14 residues.